This TCR beta chain was sequenced for a study of OX40 agonist ivuxolimab in advanced cancers. CDR1 is LGHNA, CDR2 YSLEER, per germline. The CDR3 is 15 residues long. The V and J ends lost 4 bases and 3 bases, in that order; junction bases with no gene match: 2. Autoimmune disease history or systemic immunosuppression was exclusionary. In the case of this clone: Its antigen is unknown.

Findings and caveats of the study: At 0.1 to 3.0 mg/kg and by week 6, CD4+ and CD8+ T cells in the blood had expanded clonally.

Generated by immunoSEQ multiplex PCR, the TCRdb table keeps only in-frame clones and is missing some. Of 80,000 to 100,000 clones detected, around 90% appear once; the ten largest clones hold approximately 0.3%. The J gene is TRBJ2-3, the V gene TRBV4-3; 12 bases line up with TRBD2. The sample here was CD4+ or CD8+ T cells sorted from blood, taken in a trial of the OX40 agonist ivuxolimab. This receptor was obtained from an adult with an advanced solid tumor such as melanoma, head and neck, liver or kidney cancer. The DNA of the CDR3 is TGCGCCAGCAGCCTTGGACTAGCGGGAACAGATACGCAGTATTTT. It is translated as CASSLGLAGTDTQYF.